These T cell receptor beta chains were read from a single sample in a study of monozygotic twins with inflammatory bowel disease. Reanalyzing the 5' RACE reads, TCRdb keeps one entry per CDR3 protein, without DNA. This sample's clone table lists about 200,000 distinct CDR3 sequences. The source material was blood. These receptors originate from a human donor with ulcerative colitis or Crohn's disease, or a healthy co-twin of an affected twin (not recorded which). The CDR3 runs from the conserved cysteine through the conserved F or W. Fields, in order: J gene, V gene, CDR3 protein.

>TRBJ1-1|TRBV4-1
CASSQDNRGTEAFF
>TRBJ2-3|TRBV10-3
CAINPGQRTDTQYF
>TRBJ1-1|TRBV11-1
CASSLAVQGITEAFF
>TRBJ2-1|TRBV11-3
CASSGGGGSYNEQFF
>TRBJ1-4|TRBV20-1
CSATGLIDEKLFF
>TRBJ2-6|TRBV5-1
CASSLAGGSGANVLTF
>TRBJ2-2|TRBV5-4
CASKQSNTGELFF
>TRBJ1-1|TRBV12-3/TRBV12-4
CASSHGQGNTEAFF
>TRBJ2-2|TRBV5-1
CASSEDRWVGELFF
>TRBJ2-7|TRBV5-1
CASSLLGGRNLYEQYF
>TRBJ1-6|TRBV7-2
CASSLGRYNSPLHF
>TRBJ1-2|TRBV4-1
CASSQAGDSVYGYTF
>TRBJ1-1|TRBV7-9
CASSSTPSGIGTEAFF
>TRBJ1-1|TRBV5-1
CASSLVGGGNTEAFF
>TRBJ2-7|TRBV6-5
CASSYSDSGPYEQYF
>TRBJ2-7|TRBV30
CAWSVGGVTYEQYF
>TRBJ2-4|TRBV30
CAWGGLAKNIQYF
>TRBJ2-1|TRBV7-3
CASSLGQPKLSEQFF
>TRBJ2-5|TRBV27
CASRRLAGGGILETQYF
>TRBJ1-3|TRBV3-1
CASSQGRLRDTGNTIYF
>TRBJ2-3|TRBV5-1
CASLAGGADTDTQYF
>TRBJ2-2|TRBV7-2
CATQTGRATGELFF
>TRBJ2-1|TRBV5-1
CASSLAGAGAYNEQFF
>TRBJ2-3|TRBV12-3/TRBV12-4
CASSPSDTQYF
>TRBJ2-7|TRBV20-1
CSATLDYEQYF
>TRBJ2-3|TRBV3-1
CASSHLPGADTQYF
>TRBJ2-5|TRBV20-1
CSAIPGTSTETQYF
>TRBJ2-1|TRBV20-1
CSARGGRREFNNEQFF
>TRBJ2-6|TRBV7-7
CASSEGLSGANVLTF
>TRBJ2-6|TRBV6-2/TRBV6-3
CASSSPEFPGANVLTF
>TRBJ2-2|TRBV7-2
CASSLESGTGVFF
>TRBJ1-1|TRBV14
CASSQRYTEAFF
>TRBJ2-1|TRBV2
CASSAGGRNEQFF
>TRBJ1-1|TRBV25-1
CASSETSPPNTEAFF
>TRBJ2-1|TRBV5-1
CASSSRDTTRNEQFF
>TRBJ2-2|TRBV28
CASSLSLPTGELFF
>TRBJ1-1|TRBV5-1
CASSSLPGGTEAFF
>TRBJ1-5|TRBV19
CASSPTGASQPQHF
>TRBJ1-5|TRBV13
CASRLMGGGGSNQPQHF
>TRBJ2-3|TRBV7-9
CASSLSPTRGTDTQYF
>TRBJ2-2|TRBV2
CASSENRNFGELFF
>TRBJ1-1|TRBV5-5
CASSFEWTGTEAFF
>TRBJ1-1|TRBV11-2
CASSFLGQGVEAFF
>TRBJ2-2|TRBV2
CASTRQDPNTGELFF
>TRBJ2-3|TRBV5-1
CASSAGLAGGPDTQYF
>TRBJ2-1|TRBV6-2/TRBV6-3
CASSYRQNNEQFF
>TRBJ2-1|TRBV28
CASSSTSGGSYNEQFF
>TRBJ2-6|TRBV29-1
CSGRAPGANVLTF
>TRBJ1-2|TRBV25-1
CASTAGFSYGYTF
>TRBJ2-5|TRBV7-2
CASSPWTSGAETQYF
>TRBJ1-1|TRBV28
CASSGRRNTEAFF
>TRBJ2-5|TRBV5-1
CASSFSSGVGETQYF
>TRBJ1-4|TRBV6-1
CASSPQGAGYEKLFF
>TRBJ1-3|TRBV20-1
CSATPDSSGNTIYF
>TRBJ2-5|TRBV14
CASSQVRQTQYF